Listed below are T cell receptor beta chains from one sample, sequenced in a study of tumor-infiltrating lymphocytes in oesophageal squamous cell carcinoma. TCRdb itself ran the PCR reads through MiXCR, one entry per CDR3 protein. The sample consists of 10,000 to 15,000 distinct CDR3 sequences, 55% to 70% of them appearing once. Sequenced material: esophageal tumor tissue. Every receptor here comes from a female donor with esophageal squamous cell carcinoma. The conserved cysteine and the conserved F or W are not part of the CDR3 here. Only some rows state a clone size, as once, few, many or a class for expanded clones.

. | TRBV7-4 | . | ASTNLQGYGYT
TRBJ1-1 | TRBV6-8 | . | ASSARGLAEAF
. | TRBV12-3/TRBV12-4 | few | ASSFKAGRTYEQY
TRBJ2-3 | TRBV7-4 | . | ASSSSGSTDTQY
TRBJ2-3 | TRBV7-3 | many | ASSFYADTQY
. | TRBV7-8 | . | ASSLGPGLRGQETQY
TRBJ2-4 | TRBV7-2 | . | ASSLGTGANIQY
TRBJ2-6 | TRBV28 | . | ATLPGTVNPSGANVLT
TRBJ1-1 | TRBV28 | medium-sized | ASSLDRGEDAPPKSEAF
TRBJ2-5 | TRBV28 | . | ASSGTRGWEQY
TRBJ2-5 | TRBV19 | . | ASSPTGLETQY
TRBJ2-5 | TRBV7-2 | . | ASSSRGGYSIQEQY
TRBJ2-5 | TRBV7-6 | . | ASSVSQETQY
. | TRBV29-1 | once | SVEGQGTGTQY
TRBJ2-1 | TRBV12-3/TRBV12-4 | . | ASSHYNEQF
. | TRBV7-9 | . | ASSLVAVNTGELF
. | TRBV18 | . | ASSPPTGPYEQY
TRBJ2-7 | TRBV10-3 | medium-sized | ATSGPAGPSYEQY
TRBJ2-3 | TRBV7-9 | medium-sized | ASSTRGGGDTQY
. | TRBV7-6 | . | ASSRRGTQGEQY
TRBJ2-4 | TRBV7-8 | large | ASSLDGDRVWGGYIGNIQY
TRBJ2-4 | TRBV7-2 | . | ASSLISGAGGKNIQY
. | TRBV6-2/TRBV6-3 | . | ASSPKGAEFNNEQY